Listed below are T cell receptor beta chains from one sample, sequenced in a study of shared clonotypes between healthy human individuals. TCRdb's copy holds only in-frame clones and misses some; the assay was immunoSEQ multiplex PCR. The sample carries around 95,000 clones, 67% recorded once. The source material was memory CD8+ T cells sorted from blood. These receptors originate from a man younger than 40 in good health. Both conserved end residues are part of each CDR3. The D gene is left open where the match is weak. Size values are once, few and many counts, or a class for expanded clones, and some rows have none.

j_call,v_call,clone_size,d_call,cdr3_aa,cdr3_nt
TRBJ2-3,TRBV4-2,many,TRBD2,CASSRTTLAGVTDTQYF,TGTGCCAGCAGCCGTACCACACTAGCGGGAGTCACAGATACGCAGTATTTT
TRBJ2-7,TRBV11-2,-,-,CASSSLRAVTLREQYF,TGTGCCAGCAGCTCCCTCCGTGCAGTGACTCTTAGGGAGCAGTACTTC
TRBJ2-7,TRBV28,many,TRBD1,CASRQGAGYEQYF,TGTGCCAGTCGACAGGGGGCCGGGTACGAGCAGTACTTC
TRBJ2-1,TRBV7-4,many,-,CASSLLEAASYNEQFF,TGTGCCAGCAGCCTATTAGAGGCGGCCTCCTACAATGAGCAGTTCTTC
TRBJ1-2,TRBV6-6,-,-,CASSSLGLWNYGYTF,TGTGCCAGCAGCTCCTTGGGGCTGTGGAACTATGGCTACACCTTC
TRBJ2-1,TRBV18,few,-,CASSMYGSSYNEQFF,TGTGCCAGCTCAATGTACGGGAGCTCCTACAATGAGCAGTTCTTC
TRBJ1-5,TRBV27,-,TRBD1,CASSAVTGISNQPQHF,TGTGCCAGCAGTGCCGTGACAGGGATTAGCAATCAGCCCCAGCATTTT
TRBJ2-1,TRBV19,many,TRBD2,CASSSEGLSYNEQFF,TGTGCCAGTAGTAGTGAGGGACTAAGCTACAATGAGCAGTTCTTC
TRBJ2-5,TRBV7-3,-,-,CASSLAWKETQYF,TGTGCCAGCAGCTTAGCCTGGAAGGAGACCCAGTACTTC
TRBJ2-1,TRBV5-1,once,-,CASSLGGSIDEQFF,TGCGCCAGCAGCTTAGGAGGGAGTATCGATGAGCAGTTCTTC
TRBJ2-5,TRBV5-1,-,-,CASSPVLAETQYF,TGCGCCAGCAGTCCAGTGTTGGCGGAGACCCAGTACTTC
TRBJ2-1,TRBV10-1,once,TRBD1,CASSEGQGAAGYEQFF,TGCGCCAGCAGTGAGGGACAGGGCGCAGCGGGCTATGAGCAGTTCTTC
TRBJ2-1,TRBV6-1,few,TRBD2,CASSEVGGTSGRENEQFF,TGTGCCAGCAGTGAAGTTGGAGGGACTAGCGGGAGGGAAAATGAGCAGTTCTTC
TRBJ1-1,TRBV6-6,-,TRBD1,CASSYIGGPTEAFF,TGTGCCAGCAGTTACATAGGGGGCCCGACTGAAGCTTTCTTT
TRBJ2-7,TRBV5-6,-,-,CASSLRSYEQYF,TGTGCCAGCAGCTTGCGGTCCTACGAGCAGTACTTC
TRBJ1-2,TRBV19,-,-,CATGPPNYGYTF,TGTGCCACCGGTCCACCTAACTATGGCTACACCTTC
TRBJ1-3,TRBV7-9,-,-,CASDVSSGNTIYF,TGTGCCAGCGACGTCAGCTCTGGAAACACCATATATTTT
TRBJ2-6,TRBV6-5,few,-,CASSYDDGANVLTF,TGTGCCAGCAGTTACGATGACGGAGCCAACGTCCTGACTTTC
TRBJ2-7,TRBV7-4,once,-,CASSSSGQGSYEQYF,TGTGCCAGCAGTTCTTCTGGCCAGGGATCCTACGAGCAGTACTTC
TRBJ1-1,TRBV14,-,TRBD1,CATGTALEAFF,TGTGCCACCGGGACAGCACTTGAAGCTTTCTTT
TRBJ2-2,TRBV27,few,TRBD2,CASSFTFWTSGNTGELFF,TGTGCCAGCAGCTTCACCTTCTGGACTAGCGGTAACACCGGGGAGCTGTTTTTT
TRBJ2-3,TRBV10-3,once,-,CAIFGPPRGTQYF,TGTGCCATTTTCGGGCCGCCGAGGGGTACGCAGTATTTT
TRBJ2-7,TRBV7-9,-,TRBD2,CASSRTSGRDGEQYF,TGTGCCAGCAGCCGGACTAGCGGGAGGGACGGCGAGCAGTACTTC
TRBJ1-1,TRBV27,many,TRBD1,CASSSVGQGNTEAFF,TGTGCCAGCAGTTCAGTGGGACAGGGCAACACTGAAGCTTTCTTT
TRBJ2-3,TRBV7-9,-,TRBD1,CASSLRTGKTSTDTQYF,TGTGCCAGCAGCTTACGGACAGGAAAAACTAGCACAGATACGCAGTATTTT
TRBJ1-2,TRBV5-3,many,-,CASSSTASNYGYTF,TGTGCCAGCAGTTCGACAGCGTCTAACTATGGCTACACCTTC
TRBJ1-2,TRBV27,once,TRBD1,CASTRGGGTNGYTF,TGTGCCAGCACCCGTGGAGGGGGCACTAATGGCTACACCTTC
TRBJ2-5,TRBV7-9,-,TRBD1,CASSLDLSTGEETQYF,TGTGCCAGCAGCTTAGACTTGTCGACAGGGGAAGAGACCCAGTACTTC
TRBJ1-2,TRBV6-5,-,-,CASRRINYGYTF,TGTGCCAGCAGACGGATTAACTATGGCTACACCTTC
TRBJ2-2,TRBV6-6,once,TRBD1,CASSYNRGRVGELFF,TGTGCCAGCAGTTACAACAGGGGGCGGGTCGGGGAGCTGTTTTTT
TRBJ1-5,TRBV11-2,-,TRBD1,CASSFTKGQGFFNQPQHF,TGTGCCAGCAGCTTCACAAAAGGACAGGGGTTCTTCAATCAGCCCCAGCATTTT
TRBJ2-7,TRBV6-6,few,-,CASSYSGGVSSYEQYF,TGTGCCAGCAGTTACTCAGGGGGGGTTAGCTCCTACGAGCAGTACTTC
TRBJ1-1,TRBV30,-,-,CAWTGGGIRPEAFF,TGTGCCTGGACCGGTGGAGGGATCCGTCCTGAAGCTTTCTTT
TRBJ1-1,TRBV6-6,few,-,CASSFPGPEAFF,TGTGCCAGCAGTTTTCCAGGGCCGGAAGCTTTCTTT
TRBJ2-7,TRBV5-5,-,-,CASSLVAVSSYEQYF,TGTGCCAGCAGCTTGGTTGCAGTAAGCTCCTACGAGCAGTACTTC
TRBJ2-7,TRBV6-6,-,-,CASSKTRDTSYEQYF,TGTGCCAGCAGCAAGACCCGGGACACCTCCTACGAGCAGTACTTC
TRBJ1-2,TRBV2,-,TRBD1,CASSGTGASVGYTF,TGTGCCAGCTCTGGGACAGGGGCTTCTGTAGGCTACACCTTC
TRBJ1-5,TRBV5-1,few,TRBD1,CASSLGQGVYQPQHF,TGCGCCAGCAGCTTGGGACAGGGGGTGTATCAGCCCCAGCATTTT
TRBJ1-1,TRBV10-3,-,-,CAISESQQLNTEAFF,TGTGCCATCAGTGAGTCGCAACAGTTGAACACTGAAGCTTTCTTT
TRBJ2-3,TRBV7-9,-,-,CASSQGPYTDTQYF,TGTGCCAGCAGCCAAGGGCCTTACACAGATACGCAGTATTTT
TRBJ2-3,TRBV5-1,-,-,CASSLAGSSLSTDTQYF,TGCGCCAGCAGCTTGGCCGGTTCTAGCCTTTCCACAGATACGCAGTATTTT
TRBJ1-4,TRBV9,few,-,CASSPGGLVEKLFF,TGTGCCAGCAGCCCCGGGGGGTTGGTTGAAAAACTGTTTTTT